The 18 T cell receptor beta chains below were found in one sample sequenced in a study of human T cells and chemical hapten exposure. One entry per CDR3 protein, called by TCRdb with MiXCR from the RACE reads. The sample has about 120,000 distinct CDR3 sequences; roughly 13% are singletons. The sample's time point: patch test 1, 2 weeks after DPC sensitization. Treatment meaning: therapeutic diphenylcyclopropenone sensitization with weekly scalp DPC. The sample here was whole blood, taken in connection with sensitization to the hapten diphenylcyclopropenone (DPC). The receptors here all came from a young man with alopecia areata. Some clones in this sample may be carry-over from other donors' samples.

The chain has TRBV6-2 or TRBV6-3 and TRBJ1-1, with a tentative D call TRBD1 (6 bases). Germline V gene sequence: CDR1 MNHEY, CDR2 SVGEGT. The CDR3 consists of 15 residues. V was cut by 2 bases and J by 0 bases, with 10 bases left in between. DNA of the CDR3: TGTGCCAGCAGTTACGGGGGGGGCTTGAACACTGAAGCTTTCTTT. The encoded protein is CASSYGGGLNTEAFF.

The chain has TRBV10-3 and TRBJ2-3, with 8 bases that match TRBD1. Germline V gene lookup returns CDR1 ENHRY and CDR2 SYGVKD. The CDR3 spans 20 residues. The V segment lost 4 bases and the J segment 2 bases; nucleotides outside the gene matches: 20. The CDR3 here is CAISVFRDPLRTGHTDTQYF. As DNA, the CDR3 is TGTGCCATCAGTGTATTCCGGGATCCCTTACGGACAGGGCACACAGATACGCAGTATTTT.

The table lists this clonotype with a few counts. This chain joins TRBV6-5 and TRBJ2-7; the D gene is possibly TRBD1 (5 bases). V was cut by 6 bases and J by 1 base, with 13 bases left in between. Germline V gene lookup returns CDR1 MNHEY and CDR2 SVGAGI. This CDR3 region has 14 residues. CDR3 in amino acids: CASSLLTASYEQYF. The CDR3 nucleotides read TGTGCCAGCAGCCTCCTGACAGCTTCCTACGAGCAGTACTTC.

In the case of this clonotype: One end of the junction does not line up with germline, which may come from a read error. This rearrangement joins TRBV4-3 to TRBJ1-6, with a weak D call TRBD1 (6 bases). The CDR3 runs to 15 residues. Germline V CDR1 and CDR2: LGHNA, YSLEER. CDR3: CTSSQEAQGNSPLHF. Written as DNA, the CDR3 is TGCACCAGCAGCCAAGAGGCACAGGGAAATTCACCCCTCCACTTT.

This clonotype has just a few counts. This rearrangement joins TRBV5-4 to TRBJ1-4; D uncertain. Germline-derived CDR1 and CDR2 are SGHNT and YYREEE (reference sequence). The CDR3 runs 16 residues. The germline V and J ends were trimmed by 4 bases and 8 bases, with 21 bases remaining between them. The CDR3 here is CASSILGRSGGEKLFF. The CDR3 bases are TGTGCCAGCAGCATCCTAGGAAGATCGGGAGGAGAAAAACTGTTTTTT.

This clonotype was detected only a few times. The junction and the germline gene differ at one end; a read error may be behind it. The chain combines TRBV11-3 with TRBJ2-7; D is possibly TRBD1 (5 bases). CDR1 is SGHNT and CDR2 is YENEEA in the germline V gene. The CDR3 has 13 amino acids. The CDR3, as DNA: TGTGCCAGCAGCTTAACGACAGAATACGAGCAGCACTTC. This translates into CASSLTTEYEQHF.

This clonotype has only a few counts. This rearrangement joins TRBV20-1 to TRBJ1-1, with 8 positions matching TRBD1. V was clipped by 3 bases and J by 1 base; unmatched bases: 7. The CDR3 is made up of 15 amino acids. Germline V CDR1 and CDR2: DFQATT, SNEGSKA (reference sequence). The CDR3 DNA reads TGCAGTGCTAGCCGGTGGGACAGGACGAACACTGAAGCTTTCTTT. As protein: CSASRWDRTNTEAFF.

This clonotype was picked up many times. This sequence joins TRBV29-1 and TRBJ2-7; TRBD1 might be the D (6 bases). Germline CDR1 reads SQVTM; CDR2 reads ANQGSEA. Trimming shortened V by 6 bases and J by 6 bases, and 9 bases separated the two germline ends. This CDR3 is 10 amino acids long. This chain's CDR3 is CSVAGVEQYF. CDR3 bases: TGCAGCGTGGCAGGGGTCGAGCAGTACTTC.

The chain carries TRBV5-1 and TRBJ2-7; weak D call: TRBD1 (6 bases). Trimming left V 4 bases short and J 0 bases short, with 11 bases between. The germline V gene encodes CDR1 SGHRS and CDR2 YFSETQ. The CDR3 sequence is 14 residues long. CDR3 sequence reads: CASSIQGSSYEQYF. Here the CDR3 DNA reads TGCGCCAGCAGCATTCAGGGGAGCTCCTACGAGCAGTACTTC.

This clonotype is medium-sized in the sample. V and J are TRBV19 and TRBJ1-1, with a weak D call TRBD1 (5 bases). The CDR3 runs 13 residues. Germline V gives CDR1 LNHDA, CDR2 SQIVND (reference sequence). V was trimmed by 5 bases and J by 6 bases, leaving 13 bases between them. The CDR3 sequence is CASSFQGLAEAFF. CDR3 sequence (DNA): TGTGCCAGTAGTTTCCAGGGCCTCGCTGAAGCTTTCTTT.

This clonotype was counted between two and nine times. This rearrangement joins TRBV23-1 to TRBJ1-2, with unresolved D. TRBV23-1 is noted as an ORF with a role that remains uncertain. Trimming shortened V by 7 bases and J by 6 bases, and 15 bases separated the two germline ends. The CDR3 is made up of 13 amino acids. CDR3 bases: TGCGCCAGCAAGGATGGACCCGGGGATGGCTACACCTTC. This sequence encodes CASKDGPGDGYTF.

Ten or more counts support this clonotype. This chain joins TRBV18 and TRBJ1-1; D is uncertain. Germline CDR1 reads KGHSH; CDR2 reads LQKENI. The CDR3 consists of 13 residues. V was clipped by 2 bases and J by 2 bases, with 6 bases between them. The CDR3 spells CASSPKSNTEAFF. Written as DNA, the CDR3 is TGTGCCAGCTCACCAAAAAGCAACACTGAAGCTTTCTTT.

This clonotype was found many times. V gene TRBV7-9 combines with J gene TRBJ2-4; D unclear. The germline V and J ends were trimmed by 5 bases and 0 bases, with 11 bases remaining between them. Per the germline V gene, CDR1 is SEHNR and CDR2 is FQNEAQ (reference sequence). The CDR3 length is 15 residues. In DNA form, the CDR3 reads TGTGCCAGCAGCGATAACGTACTAGCCAAAAACATTCAGTACTTC. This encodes CASSDNVLAKNIQYF.

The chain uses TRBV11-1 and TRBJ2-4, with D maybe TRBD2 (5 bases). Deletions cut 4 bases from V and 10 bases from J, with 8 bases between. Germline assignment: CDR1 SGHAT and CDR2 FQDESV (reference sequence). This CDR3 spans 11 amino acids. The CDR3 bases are TGTGCCAGCAGCTACCGGGGTATTCAGTACTTC. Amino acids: CASSYRGIQYF.

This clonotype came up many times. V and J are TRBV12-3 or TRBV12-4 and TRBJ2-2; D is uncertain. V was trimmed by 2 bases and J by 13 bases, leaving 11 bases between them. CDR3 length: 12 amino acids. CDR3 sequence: CASSLFRGRLFF. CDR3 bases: TGTGCCAGCAGTTTATTCCGTGGGCGGCTGTTTTTT.

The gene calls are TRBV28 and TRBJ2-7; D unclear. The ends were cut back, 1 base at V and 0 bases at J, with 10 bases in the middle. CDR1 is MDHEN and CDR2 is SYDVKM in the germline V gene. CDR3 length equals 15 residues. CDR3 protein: CASSLSAVSSYEQYF. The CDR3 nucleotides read TGTGCCAGCAGTTTATCGGCGGTTAGCTCCTACGAGCAGTACTTC. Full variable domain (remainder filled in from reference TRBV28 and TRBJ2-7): DVKVTQSSRYLVKRTGEKVFLECVQDMDHENMFWYRQDPGLGLRLIYFSYDVKMKEKGDIPEGYSVSREKKERFSLILESASTNQTSMYLCASSLSAVSSYEQYFGPGTRLTVT.

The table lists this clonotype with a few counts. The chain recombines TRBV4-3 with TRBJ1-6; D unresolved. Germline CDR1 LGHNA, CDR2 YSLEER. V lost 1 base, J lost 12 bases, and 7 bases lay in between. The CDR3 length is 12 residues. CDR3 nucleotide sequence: TGCGCCAGCAGCCAAGCGGGTGGACCCCTCCACTTT. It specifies CASSQAGGPLHF.

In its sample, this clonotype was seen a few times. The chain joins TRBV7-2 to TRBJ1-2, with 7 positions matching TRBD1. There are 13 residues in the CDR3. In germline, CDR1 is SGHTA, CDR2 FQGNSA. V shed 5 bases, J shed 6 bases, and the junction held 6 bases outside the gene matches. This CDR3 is CASSHDRDHGYTF. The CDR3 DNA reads TGTGCCAGCAGCCATGACAGGGACCATGGCTACACCTTC.